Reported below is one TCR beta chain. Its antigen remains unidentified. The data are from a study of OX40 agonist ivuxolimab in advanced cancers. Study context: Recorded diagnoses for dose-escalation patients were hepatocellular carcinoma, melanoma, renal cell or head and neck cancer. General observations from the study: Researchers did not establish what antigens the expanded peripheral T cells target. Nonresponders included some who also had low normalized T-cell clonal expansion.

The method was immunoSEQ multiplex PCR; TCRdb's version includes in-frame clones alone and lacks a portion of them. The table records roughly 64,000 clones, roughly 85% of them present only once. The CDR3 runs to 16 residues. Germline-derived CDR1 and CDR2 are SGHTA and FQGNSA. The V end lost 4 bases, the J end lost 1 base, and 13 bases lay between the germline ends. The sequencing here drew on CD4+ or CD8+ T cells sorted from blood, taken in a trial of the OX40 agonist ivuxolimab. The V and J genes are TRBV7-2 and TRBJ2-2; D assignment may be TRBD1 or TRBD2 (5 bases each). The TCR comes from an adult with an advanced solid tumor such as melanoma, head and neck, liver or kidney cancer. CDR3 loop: CASSYTGTGNTGELFF. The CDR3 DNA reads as TGTGCCAGCAGCTATACCGGGACGGGGAACACCGGGGAGCTGTTTTTT.